The 26 T cell receptor beta chains reported below all come from one sample, sequenced in a study of OX40 agonist ivuxolimab in advanced cancers. Libraries were prepared by immunoSEQ multiplex PCR; TCRdb keeps only in-frame clonotypes and omits some of them. The table records tens of thousands of clones, about 80% of them present only once. The specimen was CD4+ or CD8+ T cells sorted from blood, collected in a trial of the OX40 agonist ivuxolimab. The receptors here all came from an adult with an advanced solid tumor such as melanoma, head and neck, liver or kidney cancer.

The chain employs TRBV5-4 and TRBJ2-3; possibly TRBD2 for D (6 bases). Germline V gene lookup returns CDR1 SGHNT and CDR2 YYREEE (reference sequence). The CDR3 has 13 residues. Trimming removed 6 bases at V and 1 base at J, with 9 bases between. The DNA of the CDR3 is TGTGCCAGCACAGTAGCGGGCACAGATACGCAGTATTTT. Protein sequence: CASTVAGTDTQYF.

This chain links TRBV11-3 with TRBJ2-1; D not certain. CDR1 is SGHNT and CDR2 is YENEEA in the germline V gene. V was cut by 1 base and J by 3 bases, with 10 bases left in between. This CDR3 spans 15 amino acids. The CDR3 sequence is CASSLVKGGYNEQFF. The CDR3, as DNA: TGTGCCAGCAGCTTAGTGAAAGGTGGCTACAATGAGCAGTTCTTC.

V and J are TRBV5-4 and TRBJ1-2, with 8 bases lining up with TRBD1. This CDR3 has 14 residues. CDR1 SGHNT and CDR2 YYREEE come from the germline V gene (reference sequence). The V gene end was trimmed by 5 bases and the J gene end by 6 bases; junction bases not matched to a gene: 9. The CDR3 nucleotides are TGTGCCAGCAGTCGTGGGCAGGGGGCGGATGGCTACACCTTC. Protein sequence: CASSRGQGADGYTF.

The V and J genes are TRBV7-9 and TRBJ1-5; D is possibly TRBD1 (6 bases). The CDR3 is made up of 14 amino acids. Germline assignment: CDR1 SEHNR and CDR2 FQNEAQ (reference sequence). Between the trimmed V and J ends, which lost 5 bases and 7 bases, there was a span of 15 bases. In nucleotides, the CDR3 is TGTGCCAGCAGCCCCTACAGGGAAGCCCAGCCCCAGCATTTT. This sequence encodes CASSPYREAQPQHF.

This chain links TRBV5-4 with TRBJ2-5; 11 positions agree with TRBD2. The closer fit of TRBJ2-7 to the DNA end suggests the J call may be wrong. The length of the CDR3 is 18 residues. The germline gives CDR1 SGHNT, CDR2 YYREEE (reference sequence). Here the CDR3 DNA reads TGTGCCAGCAGCCCCCCGGCGAGGTCTAGCGGGAGGCCCTACGAGCAGTACTTC. Translation: CASSPPARSSGRPYEQYF.

The V and J genes are TRBV18 and TRBJ2-2, with TRBD2 as a possible D gene (6 bases). Germline assignment: CDR1 KGHSH and CDR2 LQKENI. V lost 3 bases to trimming and J lost 1 base, with 9 bases between them. CDR3 size: 15 residues. CDR3 DNA: TGTGCCAGCTCACCGGAGGGATTGAACACCGGGGAGCTGTTTTTT. As protein: CASSPEGLNTGELFF. Looking up the rest from reference TRBV18 and TRBJ2-2 gives the full variable domain: NAGVMQNPRHLVRRRGQEARLRCSPMKGHSHVYWYRQLPEEGLKFMVYLQKENIIDESGMPKERFSAEFPKEGPSILRIQQVVRGDSAAYFCASSPEGLNTGELFFGEGSRLTVL.

The count of this clone is one. The chain couples TRBV19 to TRBJ1-1; 7 bases line up with TRBD1. The V gene end was trimmed by 3 bases and the J gene end by 0 bases; junction bases not matched to a gene: 4. Germline assignment: CDR1 LNHDA and CDR2 SQIVND (reference sequence). CDR3 length: 15 residues. The CDR3 spells CASSIQGGMNTEAFF. DNA of the CDR3: TGTGCCAGTAGTATTCAGGGGGGGATGAACACTGAAGCTTTCTTT.

This chain connects TRBV14 to TRBJ2-2; 9 bases line up with TRBD1. This CDR3 has 15 residues. CDR1 is SGHDN and CDR2 is FVKESK in the germline V gene. V shed 4 bases, J shed 7 bases, and the junction held 7 bases outside the gene matches. Here the CDR3 DNA reads TGTGCCAGCAGCCCGGGACAGGGTATCATCGGGGAGCTGTTTTTT. This encodes CASSPGQGIIGELFF.

This clone was recorded only once. Other DNA variants within this sample encode the same CDR3. CDR3 sequence (DNA): TGTGCCAGCAGTTACAGGACCGGGGAGCTGTTTTTT. Its translation is CASSYRTGELFF. The chain has TRBV6-5 and TRBJ2-2, with D unresolved. CDR3 size: 12 residues. CDR1 is MNHEY, CDR2 SVGAGI, per germline. V dropped 2 bases and J dropped 5 bases, with 3 bases sitting between them.

The J gene is TRBJ1-5, the V gene TRBV7-9, with D possibly being TRBD1 (5 bases). Trimming stripped 2 bases from V and 0 bases from J, with 11 bases between. The CDR3 sequence is 16 residues long. Germline V gene sequence: CDR1 SEHNR, CDR2 FQNEAQ (reference sequence). The DNA of the CDR3 is TGTGCCAGCAGCTTATGGGTTGGGACTAGCAATCAGCCCCAGCATTTT. Protein product: CASSLWVGTSNQPQHF.

The chain has TRBV30 and TRBJ2-3; D possibly uses TRBD1 or TRBD2 (5 bases each). The CDR3 contains 14 residues. Per germline, CDR1 GTSNPN and CDR2 SVGIG (reference sequence). With 0 bases removed from V and 2 bases from J, the gap between germline ends came to 9 bases. DNA of the CDR3: TGTGCCTGGAGTGTGGGGGTCTCCACAGATACGCAGTATTTT. This translates into CAWSVGVSTDTQYF.

This rearrangement joins TRBV18 to TRBJ1-5, with a weak D call TRBD1 (5 bases). The germline V gene has CDR1 KGHSH and CDR2 LQKENI. V gave up 4 bases and J gave up 3 bases, with 10 bases separating them. This CDR3 contains 14 residues. CDR3 DNA: TGTGCCAGCTCACTTGGACAAGCCAATCAGCCCCAGCATTTT. Protein sequence: CASSLGQANQPQHF.

The rearrangement uses TRBV19 and TRBJ2-2; D might be TRBD2 (5 bases). CDR1 is LNHDA and CDR2 is SQIVND in the germline V gene (reference sequence). V lost 3 bases and J lost 7, with 12 bases in between. This CDR3 has 14 residues. CDR3 bases: TGTGCCAGTAGTATGCGGGCTAGGATCGGGGAGCTGTTTTTT. Its translation is CASSMRARIGELFF.

V gene TRBV27 combines with J gene TRBJ2-6; D is possibly TRBD2 (5 bases). The CDR3 covers 15 residues. V was cut by 2 bases and J by 2 bases, with 7 bases left in between. Germline CDR1 MNHEY, CDR2 SMNVEV (reference sequence). CDR3 region: CASSLTGTGANVLTF. CDR3 coding DNA: TGTGCCAGCAGTTTAACGGGGACTGGGGCCAACGTCCTGACTTTC. Combining the CDR3 with reference TRBV27 and TRBJ2-6 gives the whole variable domain EAQVTQNPRYLITVTGKKLTVTCSQNMNHEYMSWYRQDPGLGLRQIYYSMNVEVTDKGDVPEGYKVSRKEKRNFPLILESPSPNQTSLYFCASSLTGTGANVLTFGAGSRLTVL.

J is TRBJ1-1 and V is TRBV5-1; a possible D gene is TRBD1 (5 bases). CDR1 and CDR2 from the germline V gene are SGHRS and YFSETQ. V gave up 7 bases and J gave up 3 bases, with 16 bases separating them. The CDR3 has 14 amino acids. CDR3 nucleotide sequence: TGCGCCAGCGGAGCCCGAGGGGAGGACACTGAAGCTTTCTTT. It is translated as CASGARGEDTEAFF.

The chain has TRBV7-3 and TRBJ1-4; possibly TRBD1 for D (5 bases). The CDR3 length is 15 residues. In germline, CDR1 is SGHTA, CDR2 FQGTGA. With 5 bases removed from V and 3 bases from J, the gap between germline ends came to 13 bases. Here the CDR3 DNA reads TGTGCCAGCAGCAAGAACGGGGGATCTAATGAAAAACTGTTTTTT. Translation: CASSKNGGSNEKLFF.

The CDR3 DNA sequence: TGTGCCAGCACGAGGGACAAACTCTACAATGAGCAGTTCTTC. It yields the protein CASTRDKLYNEQFF. The chain has TRBV5-6 and TRBJ2-1; maybe TRBD1 (6 bases). Trimming removed 6 bases at V and 3 bases at J, with 13 bases between. CDR3 size: 14 residues. Per germline, CDR1 SGHDT and CDR2 YYEEEE.

The J gene is TRBJ2-5, the V gene TRBV6-5; D is uncertain. CDR3 length: 11 amino acids. Trimming took 1 base from V and 5 from J, leaving 2 bases between them. Germline V gene lookup returns CDR1 MNHEY and CDR2 SVGAGI. CDR3 DNA sequence: TGTGCCAGCAGTTACTTGGAGACCCAGTACTTC. This encodes CASSYLETQYF.

The rearrangement joins TRBV5-4 to TRBJ2-3, with D perhaps matching TRBD1 (5 bases). V was cut by 5 bases and J by 2 bases, with 15 bases left in between. CDR1 and CDR2 (germline): SGHNT, YYREEE (reference sequence). The CDR3 is 15 amino acids. CDR3 sequence (DNA): TGTGCCAGCAGTCCCTCGACAGACTCCACAGATACGCAGTATTTT. Translated, it gives CASSPSTDSTDTQYF.

V usage is TRBV9 and J usage is TRBJ2-5, with unresolved D. Germline CDR1 is SGDLS and CDR2 is YYNGEE. The CDR3 runs to 12 residues. Trimming shortened V by 0 bases and J by 5 bases, and 5 bases separated the two germline ends. The chain's CDR3 is CASSVGRETQYF. The CDR3 nucleotides are TGTGCCAGCAGCGTAGGAAGGGAGACCCAGTACTTC.

The chain uses TRBV30 and TRBJ1-1, with unresolved D. The V end was cut by 4 bases, the J end by 4 bases, with 19 bases between. Looked up from germline, CDR1 is GTSNPN and CDR2 is SVGIG (reference sequence). This CDR3 has 15 amino acids. CDR3 nucleotides: TGTGCCTGGACCCACGGCGGAGGCTCGAGCACTGAAGCTTTCTTT. This codes for CAWTHGGGSSTEAFF.

V gene TRBV5-1 combines with J gene TRBJ2-1; 8 positions agree with TRBD1. This CDR3 has 15 residues. Germline CDR1 and CDR2: SGHRS and YFSETQ. Losses at the gene ends were 4 bases for V and 2 bases for J; bases not matched to a gene: 5. CDR3 nucleotides: TGCGCCAGCAGCCACGGACAGGGCCCCTACAATGAGCAGTTCTTC. Amino acid sequence: CASSHGQGPYNEQFF.

This rearrangement joins TRBV6-1 to TRBJ2-6; 7 bases line up with TRBD1. Germline V gene data show CDR1 as MNHNS and CDR2 as SASEGT. This CDR3 contains 17 residues. The ends lost 1 base at V and 4 bases at J; junction bases unmatched: 7. The CDR3 DNA is TGTGCCAGCAGTGAAGGGATTGGGGGACAGGGGGCCAACGTCCTGACTTTC. It translates to CASSEGIGGQGANVLTF.

The chain combines TRBV5-4 with TRBJ2-7, with 7 bases lining up with TRBD1. The germline gives CDR1 SGHNT, CDR2 YYREEE (reference sequence). With V trimmed by 4 bases and J by 1 base, 5 bases remained unmatched. The CDR3 sequence is 14 residues long. CDR3 DNA: TGTGCCAGCAGCGCCCAGGGGGTTTCCTACGAGCAGTACTTC. It specifies CASSAQGVSYEQYF.

This chain links TRBV7-2 with TRBJ2-5; tentatively, D is TRBD1 or TRBD2 (5 bases each). With 4 bases removed from V and 5 bases from J, the gap between germline ends came to 20 bases. Germline values: CDR1 SGHTA, CDR2 FQGNSA. The CDR3 is 16 amino acids. This chain's CDR3 is CASSSLLVGGRETQYF. CDR3 nucleotides: TGTGCCAGCAGCTCTCTTCTAGTTGGGGGTAGGGAGACCCAGTACTTC.

This clone was detected only once. V is TRBV6-5 and J is TRBJ2-7; D is tentatively TRBD1 or TRBD2 (6 bases each). The CDR3 is 15 residues long. Germline V gives CDR1 MNHEY, CDR2 SVGAGI. V lost 0 bases and J lost 3, with 12 bases in between. The CDR3 spells CASSYSRDIVYEQYF. CDR3 nucleotides: TGTGCCAGCAGTTACTCGCGGGACATAGTCTACGAGCAGTACTTC.